This T cell receptor beta chain was identified in a study of OX40 agonist ivuxolimab in advanced cancers. About the research overall: One patient with hepatocellular carcinoma and two with cutaneous melanoma, three in all, had partial responses.

Produced via immunoSEQ multiplex PCR; TCRdb's table is partial and in-frame only. The sample lists 59,000 or so clones, about nine tenths occurring once. The origin of this receptor is an adult with an advanced solid tumor such as melanoma, head and neck, liver or kidney cancer. Sequenced here: CD4+ or CD8+ T cells sorted from blood, sampled in a trial of the OX40 agonist ivuxolimab.

The CDR3, as DNA: TGTGCCAGCAGCTTAGCGGGCCCAGAGACCCAGTACTTC. It codes for CASSLAGPETQYF. V usage is TRBV7-7 and J usage is TRBJ2-5; no clear D. CDR1 is SSHAT, CDR2 FNYEAQ, per germline (reference sequence). The length of the CDR3 is 13 residues. Trimming stripped 0 bases from V and 4 bases from J, with 6 bases between.